The 23 T cell receptor beta chains below come from one sample, sequenced in a study of CD8+CD57+ T cells in acquired aplastic anemia. CDR3 and TCR beta VDJ profiling relied on genomic DNA as the template. MiXCR, applied by TCRdb to the reads, yields one record per CDR3 protein. This table has approximately 380,000 distinct CDR3 sequences, roughly 68% appearing once. The sequenced material came from sorted CD4+, CD8+, or CD8+CD57+ T cells (not recorded which) from PBMCs. These receptor sequences come from a human donor in good health, serving as a control.

The chain recombines TRBV5-1 with TRBJ2-2, with TRBD1 matching 7 bases. CDR3 length: 14 amino acids. The V segment lost 3 bases and the J segment 10 bases; nucleotides outside the gene matches: 9. CDR1 is SGHRS and CDR2 is YFSETQ in the germline V gene. The CDR3, as DNA: TGCGCCAGCAGCTACCAGGGGGACGAGCAGGAGCTGTTTTTT. Protein sequence: CASSYQGDEQELFF.

Details on this clonotype: One junction end does not reproduce the germline sequence, and a read error may be involved. Here the CDR3 reads CASSLESSRGYTSF. Here the CDR3 DNA reads TGTGCCAGCAGCTTAGAGTCCAGCAGGGGCTACACCTCCTTC. This rearrangement joins TRBV7-2 to TRBJ1-2, with D maybe TRBD1 (6 bases). This CDR3 spans 14 amino acids. Per the germline V gene, CDR1 is SGHTA and CDR2 is FQGNSA.

This clonotype was found many times. The chain recombines TRBV29-1 with TRBJ2-5; TRBD2 agrees at 9 bases. Per the germline V gene, CDR1 is SQVTM and CDR2 is ANQGSEA. The CDR3 spans 14 residues. The J segment lost 5 bases and the V segment lost 3 bases, leaving 7 bases of the junction unmatched. CDR3 protein: CSVEHPSGVETQYF. DNA of the CDR3: TGCAGCGTTGAGCATCCTAGCGGGGTCGAGACCCAGTACTTC.

Remarks on this clonotype: This may come from a read error, since a much larger clone is one base off. The rearrangement uses TRBV6-5 and TRBJ1-1, with 9 nucleotides matching TRBD1. The germline gives CDR1 MNHEY, CDR2 SVGAGI. The CDR3 covers 19 residues. V trimming: 7 bases; J trimming: 4 bases; junction bases outside the gene matches: 22. The CDR3 sequence: CASILVTAGTGFGGTEAFF. In DNA, the CDR3 is TGTGCCAGCATTTTAGTGACGGCCGGGACAGGGTTTGGCGGCACTGAAGCTTTCTTT.

V and J are TRBV11-2 and TRBJ1-6; a weak D match, TRBD1 (6 bases). Germline assignment: CDR1 SGHAT and CDR2 FQNNGV. The CDR3 consists of 14 residues. Trimming stripped 0 bases from V and 10 bases from J, with 10 bases between. The CDR3 DNA follows: TGTGCCAGCAGCTTAGACTCGGACAGATCACCCCTCCACTTT. Translated, it gives CASSLDSDRSPLHF.

This clonotype came up a few times. This sequence joins TRBV2 and TRBJ1-6; TRBD1 matches at 8 bases. V gave up 6 bases and J gave up 9 bases; unmatched junction bases: 7. This CDR3 has 14 residues. Germline V gives CDR1 SNHLY, CDR2 FYNNEI. CDR3 sequence reads: CASSDDRGGSPLHF. The CDR3 nucleotides are TGTGCCAGCAGCGACGACAGGGGAGGTTCACCCCTCCACTTT.

V is TRBV10-3 and J is TRBJ2-3; D may match TRBD1 or TRBD2 (6 bases each). The CDR3 contains 13 residues. The germline gives CDR1 ENHRY, CDR2 SYGVKD. The V end lost 8 bases, the J end lost 4 bases, and 13 bases lay between the germline ends. The CDR3 sequence is CAIGFGGADTQYF. The CDR3 nucleotides read TGTGCCATCGGTTTCGGGGGCGCAGATACGCAGTATTTT.

This clonotype was counted ten times or more. The chain employs TRBV9 and TRBJ2-3, with 7 bases that match TRBD1. Germline V gives CDR1 SGDLS, CDR2 YYNGEE. This CDR3 has 15 amino acids. The V gene end was trimmed by 0 bases and the J gene end by 1 base; junction bases not matched to a gene: 2. CDR3 region: CASSVGGTGTDTQYF. DNA for the CDR3: TGTGCCAGCAGCGTAGGGGGGACAGGCACAGATACGCAGTATTTT. Looking up the rest from reference TRBV9 and TRBJ2-3 gives the full variable domain: DSGVTQTPKHLITATGQRVTLRCSPRSGDLSVYWYQQSLDQGLQFLIQYYNGEERAKGNILERFSAQQFPDLHSELNLSSLELGDSALYFCASSVGGTGTDTQYFGPGTRLTVL.

In its sample, this clonotype was seen once. This chain joins TRBV7-2 and TRBJ2-3, with a weak D call TRBD2 (7 bases). V lost 1 base and J 15 bases, leaving 20 bases between the germline ends. The germline V gene encodes CDR1 SGHTA and CDR2 FQGNSA. This CDR3 comprises 14 residues. CDR3 DNA: TGTGCCAGCAGCTTAGGGGGGGGGGCATATTTGGGCTATTTT. Translating it yields CASSLGGGAYLGYF.

The chain recombines TRBV15 with TRBJ1-6; D uncertain. Trimming removed 5 bases at V and 13 bases at J, with 15 bases between. The CDR3 is 13 amino acids. Germline CDR1 is LNHNV and CDR2 is YYDKDF (reference sequence). The CDR3 sequence: CATSRSTNQPLHF. The CDR3 nucleotides read TGTGCCACCAGCCGGTCGACCAATCAGCCCCTCCACTTT.

The rearrangement joins TRBV7-2 to TRBJ1-1, with TRBD1 identical over 9 bases. Trimming took 5 bases from V and 6 from J; bases not matched to a gene: 10. This CDR3 has 15 residues. From germline, CDR1 is SGHTA and CDR2 FQGNSA. CDR3 sequence reads: CASSGIGQGSAEAFF. The CDR3 region has the DNA TGTGCCAGCAGCGGAATCGGACAGGGGAGCGCTGAAGCTTTCTTT.

The V call is TRBV5-4, the J call TRBJ2-7; 9 nucleotides align to TRBD2. The J segment lost 4 bases and the V segment lost 5 bases, leaving 10 bases of the junction unmatched. CDR1 and CDR2 from the germline V gene are SGHNT and YYREEE (reference sequence). The CDR3 runs to 15 residues. The CDR3 bases are TGTGCCAGCAGGATGCGGGGGGGGGTAGAGTACGAGCAGTACTTC. It codes for CASRMRGGVEYEQYF.

The chain is built from TRBV7-8 and TRBJ2-7; D is uncertain. The DNA matches TRBJ2-5 better at its end, which makes the J call doubtful. This CDR3 region has 17 residues. Germline loops: CDR1 SGHVS, CDR2 FQNEAQ. CDR3: CASSLPGMGLRQETQYF. CDR3 nucleotides: TGTGCCAGCAGCCTACCTGGAATGGGCCTACGTCAAGAGACCCAGTACTTC.

This clonotype was observed a single time. The junction differs from germline at one of its ends, possibly a read error. This chain links TRBV7-2 with TRBJ1-4; D perhaps matches TRBD1 (5 bases). Germline CDR1 is SGHTA and CDR2 is FQGNSA. The length of the CDR3 is 15 residues. Here the CDR3 DNA reads TGTGCCAGCAGCTTAGAAGTCGGGGCTAAAGAAAAACTGTTTTTT. This encodes CASSLEVGAKEKLFF.

CDR3 region: CASSVASEEGYTF. In DNA form, the CDR3 reads TGTGCCAGCAGCGTGGCCAGCGAAGAGGGCTACACCTTC. J is TRBJ1-2 and V is TRBV5-6; no firm D call. Germline V CDR1 and CDR2: SGHDT, YYEEEE. This CDR3 region has 13 residues. The V gene lost 4 bases and the J gene lost 8 bases, with 15 bases spanning the gap.

V gene TRBV2 combines with J gene TRBJ2-5; 9 bases map to TRBD2. This CDR3 contains 17 residues. CDR1 SNHLY and CDR2 FYNNEI come from the germline V gene. Unmatched junction bases numbered 10, after V lost 0 bases and J lost 5 bases. CDR3 bases: TGTGCCAGCAGTGAAGCGGTGCGGGGGGGCGGGTTGGAGACCCAGTACTTC. Protein product: CASSEAVRGGGLETQYF.

This sequence joins TRBV6-5 and TRBJ1-5; no clear D gene. The V gene's germline CDR1 is MNHEY and CDR2 SVGAGI. Trimming took off 4 bases at V and 0 bases at J, with 10 bases between the two ends. This CDR3 has 15 residues. The CDR3 DNA is TGTGCCAGCAGTTTAAACCCCTATAGCAATCAGCCCCAGCATTTT. As protein: CASSLNPYSNQPQHF.

To note about this clonotype: At one of its ends the junction is not consistent with the germline gene, which may arise from a read error. This chain links TRBV4-2 with TRBJ2-5; a possible D gene is TRBD1 (7 bases). The CDR3 consists of 16 residues. Germline V gene sequence: CDR1 LGHNA, CDR2 YNFKEQ. CDR3 sequence reads: CASNQQGTGSQETQYF. DNA for the CDR3: TGTGCCAGCAACCAACAGGGGACTGGTTCCCAAGAGACCCAGTACTTC.

With respect to this clonotype: A read error is likely, as this CDR3 ends without the conserved phenylalanine or tryptophan. The DNA is left out, because the CDR3 cannot be placed on it with certainty; the CDR3 is given as TCRdb lists it. The chain links TRBV19 to TRBJ1-6. Germline V gives CDR1 LNHDA, CDR2 SQIVND (reference sequence). The CDR3 contains 15 residues when both ends are counted. The CDR3 spells CASSTGPLDSPFHFG.

V gene TRBV10-1 combines with J gene TRBJ1-4; TRBD1 agrees at 8 bases. CDR3 size: 14 residues. The ends lost 8 bases at V and 4 bases at J; junction bases unmatched: 6. CDR1 and CDR2 (germline): WNHNN, SYGVQD (reference sequence). CDR3 residues: CASGRDRGNEKLFF. The CDR3 nucleotides read TGCGCCAGCGGACGCGACAGGGGTAATGAAAAACTGTTTTTT.

The chain recombines TRBV7-2 with TRBJ2-4, with D possibly TRBD2 on 6 matching bases. Germline V gene lookup returns CDR1 SGHTA and CDR2 FQGNSA. Trimming left V 7 bases short and J 3 bases short, with 16 bases between. The CDR3 runs to 15 residues. CDR3 sequence reads: CASNQAGGFKNIQYF. The CDR3 DNA follows: TGTGCCAGCAATCAAGCTGGGGGGTTCAAAAACATTCAGTACTTC.

This clonotype was recorded at least ten times. At one boundary the junction diverges from the germline segment, which might be a read error. CDR3 in amino acids: CANSLSGNTEAFF. CDR3 DNA sequence: TGTGCCAACAGCCTCTCGGGAAACACTGAAGCTTTCTTT. This chain uses TRBV7-2 with TRBJ1-1, with D unresolved. In germline, CDR1 is SGHTA, CDR2 FQGNSA. The CDR3 extends over 13 amino acids.

The chain recombines TRBV5-4 with TRBJ2-3, with 7 bases fitting TRBD1. The CDR3 has 13 amino acids. V gave up 4 bases and J gave up 7 bases; unmatched junction bases: 6. The germline V gene encodes CDR1 SGHNT and CDR2 YYREEE (reference sequence). CDR3 coding DNA: TGTGCCAGCAGCCGGACAGGCTTGAATACGCAGTATTTT. As protein: CASSRTGLNTQYF.